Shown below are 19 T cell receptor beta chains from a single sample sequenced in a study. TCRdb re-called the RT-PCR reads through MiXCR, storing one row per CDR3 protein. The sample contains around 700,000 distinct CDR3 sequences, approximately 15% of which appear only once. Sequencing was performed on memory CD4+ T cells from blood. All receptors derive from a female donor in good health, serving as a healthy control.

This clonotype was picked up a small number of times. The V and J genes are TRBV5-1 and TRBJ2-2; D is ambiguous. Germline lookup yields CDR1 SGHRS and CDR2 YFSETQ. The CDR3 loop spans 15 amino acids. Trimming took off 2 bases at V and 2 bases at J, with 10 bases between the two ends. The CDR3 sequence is CASSFLQTNTGELFF. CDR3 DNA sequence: TGCGCCAGCAGCTTTTTACAGACAAACACCGGGGAGCTGTTTTTT.

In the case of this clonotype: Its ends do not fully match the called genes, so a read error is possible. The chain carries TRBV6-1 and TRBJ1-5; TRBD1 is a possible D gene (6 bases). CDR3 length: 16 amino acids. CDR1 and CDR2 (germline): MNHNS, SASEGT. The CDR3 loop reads CASSEVGGFSDQPQHF. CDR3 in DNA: TGTGCCAGCAGTGAAGTGGGGGGCTTTAGCGATCAGCCCCAGCATTTT.

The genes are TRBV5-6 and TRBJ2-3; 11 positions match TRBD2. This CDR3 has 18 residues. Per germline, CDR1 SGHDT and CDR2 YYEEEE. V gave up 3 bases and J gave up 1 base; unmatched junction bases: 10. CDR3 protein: CASSSGTSGWSRTDTQYF. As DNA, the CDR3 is TGTGCCAGCAGCTCTGGGACTAGCGGATGGTCACGCACAGATACGCAGTATTTT.

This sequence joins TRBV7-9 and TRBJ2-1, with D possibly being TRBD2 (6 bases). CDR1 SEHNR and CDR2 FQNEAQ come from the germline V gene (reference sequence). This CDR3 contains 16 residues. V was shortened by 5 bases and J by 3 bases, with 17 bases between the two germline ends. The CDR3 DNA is TGTGCCAGCAGCCCCGTCGCGGGAATGAGCTACAATGAGCAGTTCTTC. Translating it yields CASSPVAGMSYNEQFF.

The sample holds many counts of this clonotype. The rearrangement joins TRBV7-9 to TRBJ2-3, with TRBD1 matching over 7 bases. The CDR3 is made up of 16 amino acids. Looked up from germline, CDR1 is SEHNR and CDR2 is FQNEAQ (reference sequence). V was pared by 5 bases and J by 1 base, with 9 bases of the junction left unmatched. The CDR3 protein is CASSRGSTGGTDTQYF. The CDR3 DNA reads TGTGCCAGCAGCCGAGGCTCCACAGGGGGCACAGATACGCAGTATTTT.

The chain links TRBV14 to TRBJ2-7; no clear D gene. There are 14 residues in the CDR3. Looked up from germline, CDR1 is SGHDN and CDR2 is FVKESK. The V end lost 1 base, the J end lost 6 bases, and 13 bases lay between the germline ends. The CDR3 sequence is CASSQGSVQSEQYF. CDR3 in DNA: TGTGCCAGCAGCCAAGGAAGCGTACAGAGCGAGCAGTACTTC.

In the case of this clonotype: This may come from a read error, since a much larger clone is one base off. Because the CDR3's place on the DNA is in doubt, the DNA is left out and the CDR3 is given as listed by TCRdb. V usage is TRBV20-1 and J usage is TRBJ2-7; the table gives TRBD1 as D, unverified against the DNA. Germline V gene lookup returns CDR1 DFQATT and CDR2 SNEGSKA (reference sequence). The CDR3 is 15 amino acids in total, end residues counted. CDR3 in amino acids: CSASMWGQGAYEQHF.

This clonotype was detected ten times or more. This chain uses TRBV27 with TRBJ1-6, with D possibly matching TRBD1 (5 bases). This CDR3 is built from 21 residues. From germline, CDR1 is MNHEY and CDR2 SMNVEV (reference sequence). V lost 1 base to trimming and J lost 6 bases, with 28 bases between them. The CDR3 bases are TGTGCCAGCAGTTTATGGTGGGGGAAACACCTTGGGGCGAGTGTTAATTCACCCCTCCACTTT. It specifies CASSLWWGKHLGASVNSPLHF.

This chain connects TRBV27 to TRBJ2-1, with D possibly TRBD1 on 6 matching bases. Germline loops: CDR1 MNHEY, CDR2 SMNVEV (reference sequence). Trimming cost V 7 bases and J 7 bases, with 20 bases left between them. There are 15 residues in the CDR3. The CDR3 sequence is CASNLNRVQWNEQFF. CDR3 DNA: TGTGCCAGCAACCTCAACAGGGTACAGTGGAATGAGCAGTTCTTC.

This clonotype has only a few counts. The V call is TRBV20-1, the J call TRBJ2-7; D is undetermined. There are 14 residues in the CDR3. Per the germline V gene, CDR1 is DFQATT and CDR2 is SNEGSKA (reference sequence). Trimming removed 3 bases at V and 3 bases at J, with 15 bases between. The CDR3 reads CSARSWSSLYEQYF. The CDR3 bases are TGCAGTGCTAGGAGTTGGTCGTCACTCTACGAGCAGTACTTC.

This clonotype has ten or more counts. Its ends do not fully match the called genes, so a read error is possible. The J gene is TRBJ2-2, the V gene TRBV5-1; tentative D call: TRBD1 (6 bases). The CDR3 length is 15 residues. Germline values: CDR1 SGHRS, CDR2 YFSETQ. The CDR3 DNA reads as TGTGCCAGCAGCTTAGCGACAGGGAACACCGGGGAGCTGTTTTTT. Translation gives CASSLATGNTGELFF.

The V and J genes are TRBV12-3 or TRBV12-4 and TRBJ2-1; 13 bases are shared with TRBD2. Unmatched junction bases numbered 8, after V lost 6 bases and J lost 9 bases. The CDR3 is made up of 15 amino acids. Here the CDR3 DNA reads TGTGCCAGCAGCTCCGGACTAGCGGGGGCAAGTGAGCAGTTCTTC. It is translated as CASSSGLAGASEQFF.

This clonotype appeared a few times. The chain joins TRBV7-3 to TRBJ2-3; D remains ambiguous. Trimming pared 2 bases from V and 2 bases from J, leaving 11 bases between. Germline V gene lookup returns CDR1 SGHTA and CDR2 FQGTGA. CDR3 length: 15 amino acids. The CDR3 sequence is CASSLLAPPTDTQYF. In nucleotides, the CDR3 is TGTGCCAGCAGCTTATTAGCTCCCCCCACAGATACGCAGTATTTT. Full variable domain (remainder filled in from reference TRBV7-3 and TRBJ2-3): GAGVSQTPSNKVTEKGKYVELRCDPISGHTALYWYRQSLGQGPEFLIYFQGTGAADDSGLPNDRFFAVRPEGSVSTLKIQRTERGDSAVYLCASSLLAPPTDTQYFGPGTRLTVL.

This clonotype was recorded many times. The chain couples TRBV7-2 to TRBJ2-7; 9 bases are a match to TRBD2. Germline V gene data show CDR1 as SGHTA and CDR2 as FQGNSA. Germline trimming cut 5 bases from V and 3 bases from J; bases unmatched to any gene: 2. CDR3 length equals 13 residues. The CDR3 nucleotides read TGTGCCAGCAGCATTAGCGGGAGCTACGAGCAGTACTTC. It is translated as CASSISGSYEQYF.

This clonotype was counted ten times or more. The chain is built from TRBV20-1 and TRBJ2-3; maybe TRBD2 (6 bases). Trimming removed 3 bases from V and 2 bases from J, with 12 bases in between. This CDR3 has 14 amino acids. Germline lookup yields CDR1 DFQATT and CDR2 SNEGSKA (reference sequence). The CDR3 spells CSASAGHHTDTQYF. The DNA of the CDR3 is TGCAGTGCTAGCGCGGGGCACCACACAGATACGCAGTATTTT.

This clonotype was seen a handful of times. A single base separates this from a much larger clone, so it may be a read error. The CDR3 protein is CASSLATYVETQYF. CDR3 nucleotides: TGCGCCAGCAGCTTGGCGACCTACGTAGAGACCCAGTACTTC. This chain connects TRBV5-1 to TRBJ2-7; no clear D gene. The DNA end favors TRBJ2-5, so the J call may be wrong. The CDR3 contains 14 residues. Germline assignment: CDR1 SGHRS and CDR2 YFSETQ.

CDR3 loop: CASSLTGGPGNTIYF. DNA for the CDR3: TGTGCCAGCAGCCTCACAGGGGGCCCTGGAAACACCATATATTTT. V usage is TRBV7-2 and J usage is TRBJ1-3; TRBD1 agrees at 9 bases. This CDR3 region has 15 residues. Per the germline V gene, CDR1 is SGHTA and CDR2 is FQGNSA. V lost 5 bases, J lost 2 bases, and 4 bases stayed unmatched.

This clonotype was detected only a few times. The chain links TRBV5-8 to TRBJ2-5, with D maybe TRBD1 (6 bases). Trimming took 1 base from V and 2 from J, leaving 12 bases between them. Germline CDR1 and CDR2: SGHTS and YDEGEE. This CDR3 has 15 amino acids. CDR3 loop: CASSLPQGIQETQYF. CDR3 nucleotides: TGTGCCAGCAGCTTGCCTCAGGGGATACAAGAGACCCAGTACTTC.

DNA for the CDR3: TGTGCCAGCAGCCAAGCACACTCTGGCACTGAAGCTTTCTTT. Amino acid sequence: CASSQAHSGTEAFF. This sequence joins TRBV3-1 and TRBJ1-1; D is ambiguous. This CDR3 region has 14 residues. The germline gives CDR1 LGHDT, CDR2 YNNKEL (reference sequence). Trimming removed 1 base from V and 4 bases from J, with 10 bases in between.